The clone carrying this T cell receptor beta chain showed up just once. The TCR beta profiling, which covered VDJ combination and CDR3 sequence, was carried out using genomic DNA as the template. MiXCR was run by TCRdb on the reads, yielding one entry per CDR3 protein. The sample consists of under 250,000 distinct CDR3 sequences, approximately 65% of them appearing once. This sample is part of a study of CD8+CD57+ T cells in acquired aplastic anemia. The authors sequenced patients whose flow cytometry had shown CD8+CD57+ cell expansion. Trimming took 5 bases from V and 7 from J, leaving 24 bases between them. The CDR3 consists of 15 residues. Germline V CDR1 and CDR2: DFQATT, SNEGSKA (reference sequence).

This clonotype originated in a human donor with aplastic anemia. The chain recombines TRBV20-1 with TRBJ2-7; a possible D gene is TRBD2 (6 bases). Sequencing was carried out using sorted CD4+, CD8+, or CD8+CD57+ T cells (not recorded which) from PBMCs. The CDR3 region has the DNA TGCAGTGCTTTGGTAGGCGCGGGGACCTACAATGAGCAGTACTTC. This codes for CSALVGAGTYNEQYF.